Sequencing of this T cell receptor (beta chain) was carried out in a study of tissue T cells after allogeneic stem cell transplantation. Notes on this clone: The antigen remains unidentified. Mouse germline and gene names are used. Read data end 1 residue before the CDR3 end; the end is taken from the germline J gene.

Trimming cost V 8 bases and J 5 bases; bases outside gene matches: 6. This CDR3 spans 13 amino acids. Germline V gene data show CDR1 as KGHPV and CDR2 as FQNQEV (reference sequence). Broader study findings: Tissue-detected TCR repertoire was only partly captured by blood and spleen T cells.

The assay was immunoSEQ multiplex PCR, and TCRdb's table has in-frame clones only and misses some. Of 9,900 or so clones listed, 35% to 45% are singletons. Time point denoted: mouse harvest day 7 after allogeneic transplant. Tail vein injection delivered 10^7 T-cell-depleted bone marrow cells and 10^6 splenic CD5+ T cells. This mouse GVHD model was MHC-mismatched B6 to BALB/c, profiled day 7 or 14. The chain links TRBV26 to TRBJ1-1; 9 nucleotides line up with TRBD1. What was sequenced was skin. This sequence was found in a female BALB/c mouse given C57BL/6 T cells with graft-versus-host disease after an allogeneic hematopoietic cell transplant. The DNA read from the CDR3 is TGTGCCAGCCAACAGGGGGCCGGTACAGAAGTCTTC. Protein sequence: CASQQGAGTEVF. The CDR3 reads in full as CASQQGAGTEVFF.